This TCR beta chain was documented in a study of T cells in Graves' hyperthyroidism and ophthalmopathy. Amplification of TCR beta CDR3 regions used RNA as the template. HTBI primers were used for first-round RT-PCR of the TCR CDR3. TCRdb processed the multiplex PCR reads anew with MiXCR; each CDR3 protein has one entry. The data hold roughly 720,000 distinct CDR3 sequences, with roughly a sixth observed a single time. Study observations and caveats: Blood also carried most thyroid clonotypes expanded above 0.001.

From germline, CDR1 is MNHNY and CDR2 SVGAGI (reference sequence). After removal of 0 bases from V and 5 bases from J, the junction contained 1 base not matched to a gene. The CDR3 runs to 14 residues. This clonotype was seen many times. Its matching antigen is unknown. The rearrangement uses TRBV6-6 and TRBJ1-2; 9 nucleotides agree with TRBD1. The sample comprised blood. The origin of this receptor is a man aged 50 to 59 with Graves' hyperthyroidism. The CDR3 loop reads CASSYSGQGYGYTF. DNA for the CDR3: TGTGCCAGCAGTTACTCCGGACAGGGGTATGGCTACACCTTC.